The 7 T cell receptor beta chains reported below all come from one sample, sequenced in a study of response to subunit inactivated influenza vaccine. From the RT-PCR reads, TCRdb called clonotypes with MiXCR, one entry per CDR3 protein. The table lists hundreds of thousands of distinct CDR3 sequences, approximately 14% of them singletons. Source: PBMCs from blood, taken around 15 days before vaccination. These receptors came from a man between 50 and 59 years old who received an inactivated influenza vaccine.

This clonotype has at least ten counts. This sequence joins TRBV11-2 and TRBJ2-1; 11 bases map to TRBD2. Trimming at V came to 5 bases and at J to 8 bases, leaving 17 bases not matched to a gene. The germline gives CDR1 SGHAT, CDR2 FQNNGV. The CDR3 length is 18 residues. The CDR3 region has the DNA TGTGCCAGCAGCCTCCGGGGGTATAGCGGGAGGGCCGTGGATGAGCAGTTCTTC. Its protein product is CASSLRGYSGRAVDEQFF.

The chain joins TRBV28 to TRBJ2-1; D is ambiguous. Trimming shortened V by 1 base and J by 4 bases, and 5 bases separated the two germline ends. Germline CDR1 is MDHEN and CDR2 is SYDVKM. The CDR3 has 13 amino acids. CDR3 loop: CASSLFEYNEQFF. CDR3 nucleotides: TGTGCCAGCAGTTTATTTGAGTACAATGAGCAGTTCTTC.

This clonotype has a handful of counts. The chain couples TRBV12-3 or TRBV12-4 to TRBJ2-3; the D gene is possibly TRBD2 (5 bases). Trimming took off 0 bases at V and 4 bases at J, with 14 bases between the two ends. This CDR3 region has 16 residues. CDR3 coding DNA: TGTGCCAGCAGTTTAGCGCGCGGCCTAGCCTCAGATACGCAGTATTTT. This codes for CASSLARGLASDTQYF.

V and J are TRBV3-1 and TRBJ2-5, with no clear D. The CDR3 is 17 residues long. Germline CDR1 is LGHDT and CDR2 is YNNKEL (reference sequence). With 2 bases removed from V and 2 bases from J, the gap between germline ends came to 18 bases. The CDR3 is CASSQRSGRAFQETQYF. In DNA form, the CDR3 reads TGTGCCAGCAGCCAAAGGTCGGGCAGAGCTTTTCAAGAGACCCAGTACTTC.

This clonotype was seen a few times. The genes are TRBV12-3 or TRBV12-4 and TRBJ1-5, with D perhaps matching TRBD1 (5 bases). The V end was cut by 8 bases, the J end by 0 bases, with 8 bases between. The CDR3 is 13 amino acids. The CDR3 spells CASSTGSNQPQHF. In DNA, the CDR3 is TGTGCCAGCTCCACAGGTAGCAATCAGCCCCAGCATTTT.

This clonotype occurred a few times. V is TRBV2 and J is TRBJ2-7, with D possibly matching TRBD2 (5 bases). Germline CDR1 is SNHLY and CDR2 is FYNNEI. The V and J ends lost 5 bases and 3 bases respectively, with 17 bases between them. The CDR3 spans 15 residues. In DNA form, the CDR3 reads TGTGCCAGCAGTCCGAGGGCAGCAACCATCTACGAGCAGTACTTC. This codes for CASSPRAATIYEQYF.

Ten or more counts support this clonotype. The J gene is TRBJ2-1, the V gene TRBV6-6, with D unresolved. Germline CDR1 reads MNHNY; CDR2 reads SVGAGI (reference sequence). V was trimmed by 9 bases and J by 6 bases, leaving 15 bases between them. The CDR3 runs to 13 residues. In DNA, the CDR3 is TGTGCCAGTTCTAGGGTCAGGAGCAATGAGCAGTTCTTC. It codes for CASSRVRSNEQFF.